This T cell receptor (beta chain) was captured by sequencing in a study of T cell changes during pregnancy in multiple sclerosis (dated by TCRdb to the late 2010s). Notes on the research overall: In women with multiple sclerosis, the researchers looked at how the T cell repertoire shifted as pregnancy progressed.

The CDR1 and CDR2 encoded by the germline V gene are LGHNA and YNFKEQ. At the junction V is shortened by 0 bases and J by 2 bases; bases outside the gene matches: 5. The CDR3 measures 16 amino acids from cysteine to phenylalanine. Just the 48-base CDR3 DNA is kept, in frame starting at base 1. With regard to this clone: Its recognized antigen is unknown. One base away there is no much larger clone; base qualities are not given.

The library was produced with the immunoSEQ multiplex PCR assay. In TCRdb, the immuneACCESS table is reduced to in-frame sequences with V and J assigned. These tables do not hold every clone; where another copy was compared, an unresolved V gene accounts for under half, and the others remain unexplained. The sample has 39,000 or so clones on record, about nine tenths of them singletons. The ten largest make up about 0.4% of the sample. The source material was CD4+ T cells from peripheral blood mononuclear cells, sampled after pregnancy. The clonotype originates from a female donor in good health, enrolled as a control in a pregnancy study. The rearrangement joined TRBV4-2 to TRBJ2-5; 8 junctional bases match TRBD2. CDR3 sequence: CASSQDMGLGQETQYF. The DNA sequence follows: TGTGCCAGCAGCCAAGATATGGGACTAGGGCAAGAGACCCAGTACTTC.